Each of the 18 T cell receptor beta chains below was sequenced from the same sample in a study of blood T cell repertoires in COVID-19. Some clones are missing from TCRdb's copy, which holds only in-frame ones; the method was immunoSEQ multiplex PCR. The sample lists under 250,000 clones; roughly 79% were seen once. Material: PBMCs or T cells enriched from blood (not recorded which). The receptors derive from a woman between 45 and 60 years old with acute COVID-19.

This clone appeared once. The chain links TRBV6-5 to TRBJ2-1; TRBD1 aligns across 8 bases. The germline gives CDR1 MNHEY, CDR2 SVGAGI. The CDR3 has 12 amino acids. The J segment lost 9 bases and the V segment lost 10 bases, leaving 8 bases of the junction unmatched. The CDR3 sequence is CATRDRSLEQFF. The CDR3 DNA follows: TGTGCCACCCGGGACAGGTCCCTTGAGCAGTTCTTC.

This chain links TRBV28 with TRBJ1-2, with 9 nucleotides matching TRBD1. The CDR3 is 15 residues long. V lost 6 bases and J lost 8; bases outside the gene matches: 13. Germline CDR1 reads MDHEN; CDR2 reads SYDVKM. The CDR3 region has the DNA TGTGCCAGCAGGCCCTCCGGGACAGGGAGGAGAGGCTACACCTTC. This sequence encodes CASRPSGTGRRGYTF.

The chain is built from TRBV2 and TRBJ1-2; weak D call: TRBD1 (6 bases). CDR1 and CDR2 from the germline V gene are SNHLY and FYNNEI. V lost 6 bases to trimming and J lost 3 bases, with 14 bases between them. The CDR3 sequence is 14 residues long. In nucleotides, the CDR3 is TGTGCCAGCAGCCTACAGGGTCTCGACTATGGCTACACCTTC. Amino acids: CASSLQGLDYGYTF.

This sequence joins TRBV18 and TRBJ2-3, with TRBD1 matching over 7 bases. The junction had 4 bases not matched to a gene; V was cut back by 6 bases and J by 1 base. CDR1 is KGHSH, CDR2 LQKENI, per germline. CDR3 length equals 14 residues. The CDR3 reads CASSPGTGTDTQYF. CDR3 DNA sequence: TGTGCCAGCTCCCCCGGGACAGGCACAGATACGCAGTATTTT. Combining the CDR3 with reference TRBV18 and TRBJ2-3 gives the whole variable domain NAGVMQNPRHLVRRRGQEARLRCSPMKGHSHVYWYRQLPEEGLKFMVYLQKENIIDESGMPKERFSAEFPKEGPSILRIQQVVRGDSAAYFCASSPGTGTDTQYFGPGTRLTVL.

The DNA of the CDR3 is TGTGCCAGCAGTGTAATATCAGATACGCAGTATTTT. Translating it yields CASSVISDTQYF. V is TRBV25-1 and J is TRBJ2-3; D is undetermined. The CDR3 is 12 residues long. Germline V gene data show CDR1 as MGHDK and CDR2 as SYGVNS. The V end lost 4 bases, the J end lost 4 bases, and 6 bases lay between the germline ends.

The gene calls are TRBV7-2 and TRBJ2-7, with D tentatively TRBD2 (5 bases). Germline values: CDR1 SGHTA, CDR2 FQGNSA. The CDR3 has 13 residues. The V and J ends lost 3 bases and 2 bases respectively, with 8 bases between them. The CDR3 region has the DNA TGTGCCAGCAGCTTTGGGAGCACCTACGAGCAGTACTTC. It codes for CASSFGSTYEQYF.

The chain uses TRBV18 and TRBJ2-6; D gene unclear. The germline V and J ends were trimmed by 8 bases and 2 bases, with 13 bases remaining between them. The CDR3 sequence is 15 residues long. The germline V gene has CDR1 KGHSH and CDR2 LQKENI. The CDR3 protein is CASTSSVTGANVLTF. CDR3 sequence (DNA): TGTGCCAGCACGAGTTCGGTAACTGGGGCCAACGTCCTGACTTTC. Supplemented by reference TRBV18 and TRBJ2-6, the full variable domain reads NAGVMQNPRHLVRRRGQEARLRCSPMKGHSHVYWYRQLPEEGLKFMVYLQKENIIDESGMPKERFSAEFPKEGPSILRIQQVVRGDSAAYFCASTSSVTGANVLTFGAGSRLTVL.

This chain uses TRBV18 with TRBJ2-7; 8 nucleotides match TRBD1. The CDR3 consists of 14 residues. V lost 3 bases, J lost 0 bases, and 1 base stayed unmatched. The germline gives CDR1 KGHSH, CDR2 LQKENI. The CDR3 sequence is CASSPDRDSYEQYF. CDR3 bases: TGTGCCAGCTCACCGGACAGGGACTCCTACGAGCAGTACTTC.

This clone has only a few counts. J is TRBJ2-5 and V is TRBV7-9, with D maybe TRBD1 (6 bases). From germline, CDR1 is SEHNR and CDR2 FQNEAQ (reference sequence). V dropped 5 bases and J dropped 5 bases, with 21 bases sitting between them. CDR3 size: 16 residues. The CDR3 bases are TGTGCCAGCAGCCCAGGACAGTCCCCGGTGGGGGAGACCCAGTACTTC. It is translated as CASSPGQSPVGETQYF.

This rearrangement joins TRBV6-5 to TRBJ2-5; TRBD1 matches at 9 bases. The junction had 1 base not matched to a gene; V was cut back by 4 bases and J by 1 base. Germline V lookup: CDR1 MNHEY, CDR2 SVGAGI. The CDR3 contains 14 residues. CDR3 region: CASSSGQGQETQYF. The CDR3 nucleotides read TGTGCCAGCAGTTCGGGACAGGGCCAAGAGACCCAGTACTTC.

This rearrangement joins TRBV7-2 to TRBJ1-2, with D possibly TRBD1 on 5 matching bases. Germline V gives CDR1 SGHTA, CDR2 FQGNSA. V was shortened by 1 base and J by 6 bases, with 9 bases between the two germline ends. The CDR3 consists of 13 residues. The CDR3 DNA reads as TGTGCCAGCAGCTTAGGACAGAGACATGGCTACACCTTC. Its translation: CASSLGQRHGYTF.

This clone has only one observation. The DNA of the CDR3 is TGTGCCAGCTCACCATCCCGGGGAGATACGCAGTATTTT. Protein: CASSPSRGDTQYF. The chain employs TRBV18 and TRBJ2-3; D may be TRBD2 (5 bases). The CDR3 runs to 13 residues. Trimming pared 2 bases from V and 5 bases from J, leaving 8 bases between. Germline CDR1 KGHSH, CDR2 LQKENI.

This clone was recorded many times. CDR3 amino acids: CASSLNEKLFF. CDR3 in DNA: TGTGCCAGCAGCCTGAATGAAAAACTGTTTTTT. This chain connects TRBV11-1 to TRBJ1-4; D uncertain. The V end was cut by 5 bases, the J end by 5 bases, with 3 bases between. Germline values: CDR1 SGHAT, CDR2 FQDESV (reference sequence). The CDR3 covers 11 residues.

This clone was counted only a few times. This chain uses TRBV18 with TRBJ2-7; 8 bases are a match to TRBD1. Germline CDR1 reads KGHSH; CDR2 reads LQKENI. The CDR3 runs 18 residues. The V and J ends lost 3 bases and 1 base, in that order; junction bases with no gene match: 14. DNA of the CDR3: TGTGCCAGCTCACCGTTCTTCTCGGACAGGGTGGGGTCCTACGAGCAGTACTTC. It is translated as CASSPFFSDRVGSYEQYF.

The chain couples TRBV7-2 to TRBJ2-2, with D possibly TRBD1 on 5 matching bases. Germline V lookup: CDR1 SGHTA, CDR2 FQGNSA. Trimming stripped 4 bases from V and 6 bases from J, with 12 bases between. The CDR3 is made up of 14 amino acids. The CDR3 DNA reads TGTGCCAGCAGCTCTCAGGGCAGCGCCGGGGAGCTGTTTTTT. Protein product: CASSSQGSAGELFF.

The chain combines TRBV6-6 with TRBJ2-7, with D perhaps matching TRBD1 (6 bases). V shed 0 bases and J shed 0 bases, with 9 bases lying between them. From germline, CDR1 is MNHNY and CDR2 SVGAGI (reference sequence). This CDR3 has 15 amino acids. The CDR3: CASSYSGADSYEQYF. DNA for the CDR3: TGTGCCAGCAGTTACTCGGGGGCGGACTCCTACGAGCAGTACTTC.

The chain combines TRBV19 with TRBJ2-2; perhaps TRBD1 as D (6 bases). From germline, CDR1 is LNHDA and CDR2 SQIVND (reference sequence). CDR3 length: 15 residues. The ends were cut back, 6 bases at V and 4 bases at J, with 15 bases in the middle. The CDR3, as DNA: TGTGCCAGTAGGAATAGGCAGGGGAGCACCGGGGAGCTGTTTTTT. Translation gives CASRNRQGSTGELFF. The variable domain in full, with the rest retrieved from reference TRBV19 and TRBJ2-2, is DGGITQSPKYLFRKEGQNVTLSCEQNLNHDAMYWYRQDPGQGLRLIYYSQIVNDFQKGDIAEGYSVSREKKESFPLTVTSAQKNPTAFYLCASRNRQGSTGELFFGEGSRLTVL.

This chain links TRBV6-6 with TRBJ1-2, with D maybe TRBD1 (6 bases). The germline gives CDR1 MNHNY, CDR2 SVGAGI (reference sequence). The V and J ends lost 2 bases and 7 bases respectively, with 20 bases between them. This CDR3 is 16 amino acids long. The CDR3: CASSYPAVNRDLGYTF. Here the CDR3 DNA reads TGTGCCAGCAGTTACCCGGCCGTGAACAGGGACCTTGGCTACACCTTC.